Listed below are T cell receptor beta chains from one sample, sequenced in a study of T-cell memory formation after mild COVID-19. MiXCR, applied by TCRdb to the 5' RACE reads, yields one record per CDR3 protein. The sample consists of 350,000 or so distinct CDR3 sequences, under 25% of them appearing once. Source material: PBMCs or a T cell subset sorted from them (not recorded which). The receptors come from an adult woman who had mild COVID-19 (a few samples of this study predate the infection). Cell type and time point are not known. CDR3s include the opening cysteine and the closing phenylalanine or tryptophan. Each record gives: CDR3 length, V gene, clone size, D gene, J gene, CDR3 DNA, CDR3 protein. D genes are given only for firm matches. Where a row states a size, it is once, few, many or the class of an expanded clone; other rows omit it.

len: 14; v_gene: TRBV7-3; abundance: -; d_gene: -; j_gene: TRBJ2-1; CDR3nt: TGTGCCAGCAGCTTAGGACACAATAGCAATGAGCAGTTCTTC; CDR3aa: CASSLGHNSNEQFF
len: 15; v_gene: TRBV4-2; abundance: many; d_gene: -; j_gene: TRBJ1-2; CDR3nt: TGTGCCAGCAGCCAAGATACAGGCACAAACTATGGCTACACCTTC; CDR3aa: CASSQDTGTNYGYTF
len: 16; v_gene: TRBV5-4; abundance: -; d_gene: TRBD1; j_gene: TRBJ2-7; CDR3nt: TGTGCCAGCAGCTTGCCAGGACAGGGGATGGGGTACGAGCAGTACTTC; CDR3aa: CASSLPGQGMGYEQYF
len: 15; v_gene: TRBV9; abundance: few; d_gene: -; j_gene: TRBJ2-7; CDR3nt: TGTGCCAGCAGCGTAGAGACAGCCGCTTACTACGAGCAGTACTTC; CDR3aa: CASSVETAAYYEQYF
len: 18; v_gene: TRBV5-5; abundance: -; d_gene: -; j_gene: TRBJ2-6; CDR3nt: TGTGCCAGCAGCTCGGGACTCTCCCTCCTCTCTGGGGCCAACGTCCTGACTTTC; CDR3aa: CASSSGLSLLSGANVLTF
len: 15; v_gene: TRBV5-5; abundance: -; d_gene: -; j_gene: TRBJ2-7; CDR3nt: TGTGCCAGCAGCTCGGGCCCACAGGAATCCTACGAGCAGTACTTC; CDR3aa: CASSSGPQESYEQYF
len: 15; v_gene: TRBV6-5; abundance: -; d_gene: -; j_gene: TRBJ1-2; CDR3nt: TGTGCCAGCAGTTACTCGGGGATTCTGTCCTATGGCTACACCTTC; CDR3aa: CASSYSGILSYGYTF
len: 13; v_gene: TRBV20-1; abundance: -; d_gene: -; j_gene: TRBJ2-7; CDR3nt: TGCAGTGCTAGCGCCAGGGGACCCTACGAGCAGTACTTC; CDR3aa: CSASARGPYEQYF
len: 16; v_gene: TRBV4-2; abundance: once; d_gene: TRBD1; j_gene: TRBJ1-2; CDR3nt: TGTGCCAGCAGCCAAGTTAATCCAGGGGGAGACTATGGCTACACCTTC; CDR3aa: CASSQVNPGGDYGYTF
len: 17; v_gene: TRBV2; abundance: -; d_gene: -; j_gene: TRBJ2-7; CDR3nt: TGTGCCAGCAGTGAAGCTAGGTCCCCGTACGGAACCTACGAGCAGTACTTC; CDR3aa: CASSEARSPYGTYEQYF
len: 13; v_gene: TRBV7-9; abundance: few; d_gene: -; j_gene: TRBJ1-2; CDR3nt: TGTGCCAGCAGCTTCCCCAGGGAGAATGGCTACACCTTC; CDR3aa: CASSFPRENGYTF
len: 14; v_gene: TRBV12-3/TRBV12-4; abundance: -; d_gene: -; j_gene: TRBJ2-7; CDR3nt: TGTGCCAGCAGTTTAGTTCGGGGAGGTGGCGAGCAGTACTTC; CDR3aa: CASSLVRGGGEQYF
len: 16; v_gene: TRBV7-9; abundance: few; d_gene: TRBD1; j_gene: TRBJ2-7; CDR3nt: TGTGCCAGCAGCTTAGGGAGCCGGGACAGGGCCTACGAGCAGTACTTC; CDR3aa: CASSLGSRDRAYEQYF
len: 13; v_gene: TRBV12-3/TRBV12-4; abundance: many; d_gene: -; j_gene: TRBJ1-2; CDR3nt: TGTGCCAGCAGAGAACAGGGTTACTATGGCTACACCTTC; CDR3aa: CASREQGYYGYTF
len: 20; v_gene: TRBV4-1; abundance: few; d_gene: TRBD2; j_gene: TRBJ2-4; CDR3nt: TGCGCCAGCAGCCATCCTCCCGGACTAGCGGGGGCGTACCGCGGGGACATTCAGTACTTC; CDR3aa: CASSHPPGLAGAYRGDIQYF
len: 14; v_gene: TRBV12-3/TRBV12-4; abundance: few; d_gene: -; j_gene: TRBJ1-1; CDR3nt: TGTGCCAGCAGTTCGACAGCGTGGGGCACTGAAGCTTTCTTT; CDR3aa: CASSSTAWGTEAFF
len: 13; v_gene: TRBV30; abundance: -; d_gene: TRBD2; j_gene: TRBJ2-7; CDR3nt: TGTGCCTTTAACCCCGGGACTACCTACGAGCAGTACTTC; CDR3aa: CAFNPGTTYEQYF
len: 19; v_gene: TRBV6-2/TRBV6-3; abundance: -; d_gene: TRBD1; j_gene: TRBJ1-2; CDR3nt: TGTGCCAGCAGTTACAGGAGATTCCGCCGGGACAGAATTTCCCATGGCTACACCTTC; CDR3aa: CASSYRRFRRDRISHGYTF
len: 18; v_gene: TRBV28; abundance: -; d_gene: TRBD2; j_gene: TRBJ2-2; CDR3nt: TGTGCCAGCAGTTTAGGGTCGGGACTAGCGGCGAACACCGGGGAGCTGTTTTTT; CDR3aa: CASSLGSGLAANTGELFF
len: 14; v_gene: TRBV6-1; abundance: many; d_gene: -; j_gene: TRBJ2-2; CDR3nt: TGTGCCAGCATCCTGACAGGGAACACCGGGGAGCTGTTTTTT; CDR3aa: CASILTGNTGELFF
len: 16; v_gene: TRBV7-9; abundance: -; d_gene: -; j_gene: TRBJ2-6; CDR3nt: TGTGCCTCTCGCGGGCCCCCCGCCTCTGGGGCCAACGTCCTGACTTTC; CDR3aa: CASRGPPASGANVLTF
len: 15; v_gene: TRBV15; abundance: once; d_gene: TRBD1; j_gene: TRBJ2-5; CDR3nt: TGTGCCACCAGCGGGGTGACAGGGAAGCAAGAGACCCAGTACTTC; CDR3aa: CATSGVTGKQETQYF
len: 16; v_gene: TRBV4-2; abundance: -; d_gene: -; j_gene: TRBJ2-1; CDR3nt: TGTGCCAGCAGCCAAGATCCCAGCTATGGGAGAGATGAGCAGTTCTTC; CDR3aa: CASSQDPSYGRDEQFF
len: 16; v_gene: TRBV7-9; abundance: -; d_gene: -; j_gene: TRBJ1-1; CDR3nt: TGTGCCAGCAGCTTAGCGCAGGGGACTTCGAACACTGAAGCTTTCTTT; CDR3aa: CASSLAQGTSNTEAFF
len: 17; v_gene: TRBV5-1; abundance: hyperexpanded; d_gene: TRBD2; j_gene: TRBJ2-1; CDR3nt: TGCGCCAGCAGCTTGGCCCCCCTAGCGGGGGGTTACAATGAGCAGTTCTTC; CDR3aa: CASSLAPLAGGYNEQFF
len: 17; v_gene: TRBV4-1; abundance: few; d_gene: -; j_gene: TRBJ2-1; CDR3nt: TGCGCCAGCAGCCATGAAACGGGGGGCCCCCTATACAATGAGCAGTTCTTC; CDR3aa: CASSHETGGPLYNEQFF
len: 13; v_gene: TRBV6-2/TRBV6-3; abundance: -; d_gene: -; j_gene: TRBJ2-4; CDR3nt: TGTGCCAGCAGTTGGGGAGCCAAAAACATTCAGTACTTC; CDR3aa: CASSWGAKNIQYF
len: 16; v_gene: TRBV20-1; abundance: few; d_gene: TRBD2; j_gene: TRBJ2-3; CDR3nt: TGCAGTGCTAGCGATTCTGGGACTAGCGGCACAGATACGCAGTATTTT; CDR3aa: CSASDSGTSGTDTQYF
len: 13; v_gene: TRBV10-2; abundance: -; d_gene: -; j_gene: TRBJ2-7; CDR3nt: TGCGCCAGCACGTCGCAGGTCCCCTACGAGCAGTACTTC; CDR3aa: CASTSQVPYEQYF
len: 19; v_gene: TRBV5-1; abundance: once; d_gene: TRBD2; j_gene: TRBJ2-7; CDR3nt: TGCGCCAGCAGCCTGTCCGGGACTAGCGGTACCTTGAGCTCCTACGAGCAGTACTTC; CDR3aa: CASSLSGTSGTLSSYEQYF
len: 13; v_gene: TRBV4-1; abundance: -; d_gene: -; j_gene: TRBJ2-5; CDR3nt: TGCGCCAGCAGCCAAGTCGGCCGAGAGACCCAGTACTTC; CDR3aa: CASSQVGRETQYF
len: 14; v_gene: TRBV6-6; abundance: -; d_gene: -; j_gene: TRBJ2-7; CDR3nt: TGTGCCAGCAGCCAGGGACGGACAACCTACGAGCAGTACTTC; CDR3aa: CASSQGRTTYEQYF